This TCR beta chain appears in the sequencing data of a study of CD8 T cell repertoires and HIV-1 epitope variants. Study-wide context: Twenty-five autologous and known Gag and Nef epitope variant peptides each stimulated T cells separately. Tested: three Gag epitope families, Nef HW9 and YT9. 1M T cells were kept uncultured as a baseline.

Clones were sequenced by immunoSEQ multiplex PCR, and TCRdb holds only the in-frame ones, with some missing. The data show under 100,000 clones, 60% to 80% seen once. Trimming removed 2 bases from V and 0 bases from J, with 10 bases in between. The CDR3 loop spans 15 amino acids. CDR1 SGHNT and CDR2 YYREEE come from the germline V gene (reference sequence). This chain uses TRBV5-4 with TRBJ2-3, with D maybe TRBD2 (5 bases). Sample: uncultured baseline CD8+ T cells from peripheral blood mononuclear cells (PBMCs). The receptor comes from a male donor with HIV. The CDR3 sequence: CASSFQAASTDTQYF. CDR3 nucleotides: TGTGCCAGCAGCTTTCAAGCGGCGAGCACAGATACGCAGTATTTT. The full variable domain, rest sourced from reference TRBV5-4 and TRBJ2-3, is ETGVTQSPTHLIKTRGQQVTLRCSSQSGHNTVSWYQQALGQGPQFIFQYYREEENGRGNFPPRFSGLQFPNYSSELNVNALELDDSALYLCASSFQAASTDTQYFGPGTRLTVL.